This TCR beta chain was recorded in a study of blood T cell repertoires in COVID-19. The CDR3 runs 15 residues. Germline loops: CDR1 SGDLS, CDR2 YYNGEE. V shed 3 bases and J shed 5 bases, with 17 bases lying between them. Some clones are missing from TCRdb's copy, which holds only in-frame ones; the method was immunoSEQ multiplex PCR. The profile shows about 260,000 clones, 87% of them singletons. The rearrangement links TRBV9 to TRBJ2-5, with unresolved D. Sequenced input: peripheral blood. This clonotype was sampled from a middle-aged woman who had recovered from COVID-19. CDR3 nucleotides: TGTGCCAGCAGCGCCGACGTCCAGGTCCAGGAGACCCAGTACTTC. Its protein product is CASSADVQVQETQYF.